This TCR beta chain was identified in a study of cytomegalovirus exposure and HLA in healthy donors. TCRdb's copy holds only in-frame clones and misses some; the assay was immunoSEQ multiplex PCR. The table includes about 220,000 clones, 90% to 95% detected once. V shed 0 bases and J 5 bases; nucleotides not matched to a gene: 8. The CDR3 spans 15 residues. The V gene's germline CDR1 is SGHRS and CDR2 YFSETQ. This receptor was taken from a woman aged 18-29 years in good health and CMV-seronegative. The sample was PBMCs. V usage is TRBV5-1 and J usage is TRBJ2-7, with 7 bases lining up with TRBD2. CDR3 region: CASSLESGAHHEQYF. CDR3 bases: TGCGCCAGCAGCTTGGAAAGCGGGGCCCACCACGAGCAGTACTTC.